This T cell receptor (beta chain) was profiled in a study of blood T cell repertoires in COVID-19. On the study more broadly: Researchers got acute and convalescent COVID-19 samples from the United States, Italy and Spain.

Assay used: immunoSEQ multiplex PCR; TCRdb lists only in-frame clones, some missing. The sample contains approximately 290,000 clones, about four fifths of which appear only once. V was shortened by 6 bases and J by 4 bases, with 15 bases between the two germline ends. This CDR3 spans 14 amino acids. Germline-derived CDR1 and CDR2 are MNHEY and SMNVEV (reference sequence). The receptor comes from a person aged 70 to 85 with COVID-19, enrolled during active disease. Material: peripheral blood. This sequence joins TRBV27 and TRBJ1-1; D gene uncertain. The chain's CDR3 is CASRIGSIGTEAFF. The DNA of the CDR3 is TGTGCCAGCAGGATAGGGAGCATTGGCACTGAAGCTTTCTTT.